Sequencing of this TCR beta chain was carried out in a study of blood T cell repertoires in COVID-19. The CDR3 spans 15 residues. Per germline, CDR1 KGHDR and CDR2 SFDVKD. V lost 3 bases and J 5 bases, leaving 15 bases between the germline ends. Libraries were prepared by immunoSEQ multiplex PCR; TCRdb keeps only in-frame clonotypes and omits some of them. This sample yields some 200,000 clones, of which roughly 80% are seen a single time; 12% belongs to the top ten. J is TRBJ1-2 and V is TRBV24-1; unclear D gene. The sequencing sample was made of peripheral blood. The sequence was obtained from a woman of 80 years or more with COVID-19, enrolled during active disease. CDR3 sequence reads: CATSDPRPLPYGYTF. CDR3 DNA: TGTGCCACCAGTGATCCGCGGCCGTTGCCTTATGGCTACACCTTC.